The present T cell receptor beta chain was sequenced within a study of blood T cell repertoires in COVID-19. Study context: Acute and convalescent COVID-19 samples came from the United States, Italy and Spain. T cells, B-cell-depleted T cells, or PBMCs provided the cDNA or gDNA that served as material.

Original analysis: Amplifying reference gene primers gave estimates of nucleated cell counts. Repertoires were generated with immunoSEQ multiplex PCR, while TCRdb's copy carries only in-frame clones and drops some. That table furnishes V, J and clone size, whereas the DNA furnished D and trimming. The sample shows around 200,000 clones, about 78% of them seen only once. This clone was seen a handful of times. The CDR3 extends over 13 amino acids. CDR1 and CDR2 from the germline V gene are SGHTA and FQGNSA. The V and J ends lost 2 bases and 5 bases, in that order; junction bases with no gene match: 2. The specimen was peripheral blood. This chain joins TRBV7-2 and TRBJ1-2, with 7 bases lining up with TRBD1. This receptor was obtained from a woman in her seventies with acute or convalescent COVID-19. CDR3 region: CASSLPGGYGYTF. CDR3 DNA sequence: TGTGCCAGCAGCTTACCAGGGGGGTATGGCTACACCTTC.